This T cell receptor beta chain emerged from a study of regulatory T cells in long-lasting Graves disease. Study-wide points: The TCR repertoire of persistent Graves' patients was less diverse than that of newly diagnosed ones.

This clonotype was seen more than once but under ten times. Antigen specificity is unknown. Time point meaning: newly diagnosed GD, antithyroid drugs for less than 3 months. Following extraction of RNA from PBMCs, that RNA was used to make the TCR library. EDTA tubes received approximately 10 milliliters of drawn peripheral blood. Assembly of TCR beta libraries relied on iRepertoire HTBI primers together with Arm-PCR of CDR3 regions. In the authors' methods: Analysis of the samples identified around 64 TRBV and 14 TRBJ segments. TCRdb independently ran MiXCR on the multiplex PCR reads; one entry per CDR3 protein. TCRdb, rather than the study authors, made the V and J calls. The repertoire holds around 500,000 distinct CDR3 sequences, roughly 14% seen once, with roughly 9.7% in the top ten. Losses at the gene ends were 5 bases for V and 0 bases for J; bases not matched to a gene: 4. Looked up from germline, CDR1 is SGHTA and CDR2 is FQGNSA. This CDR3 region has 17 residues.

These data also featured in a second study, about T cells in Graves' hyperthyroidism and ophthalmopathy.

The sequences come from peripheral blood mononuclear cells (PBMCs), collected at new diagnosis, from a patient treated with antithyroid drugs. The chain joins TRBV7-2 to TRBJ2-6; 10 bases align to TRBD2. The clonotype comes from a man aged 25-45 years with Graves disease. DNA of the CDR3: TGTGCCAGCAGCCCGGGACTAGCGTTCTCTGGGGCCAACGTCCTGACTTTC. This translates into CASSPGLAFSGANVLTF.